This TCR beta chain was observed in a study of OX40 agonist ivuxolimab in advanced cancers. About the study: Ivuxolimab is an agonistic anti-OX40 (CD134) antibody, and patients were treated with it.

With regard to this clone: Its antigen remains unknown.

Trimming removed 2 bases from V and 0 bases from J; junction bases left unmatched: 5. CDR3 size: 16 residues. The germline V gene encodes CDR1 SGHRS and CDR2 YFSETQ. Produced via immunoSEQ multiplex PCR; TCRdb's table is partial and in-frame only. The table includes around 62,000 clones, about 89% detected once. General observations from the study: CD8+ T cells were the subset that, on average, had more expanded clones than CD4+.

The clonotype originates from an adult with an advanced solid tumor such as melanoma, head and neck, liver or kidney cancer. The chain joins TRBV5-1 to TRBJ1-1, with 9 bases aligning to TRBD1. The material was CD4+ or CD8+ T cells sorted from blood, obtained in a trial of the OX40 agonist ivuxolimab. CDR3 sequence (DNA): TGCGCCAGCAGCTTCGGTACAGGGGGCTTGAACACTGAAGCTTTCTTT. Protein product: CASSFGTGGLNTEAFF.